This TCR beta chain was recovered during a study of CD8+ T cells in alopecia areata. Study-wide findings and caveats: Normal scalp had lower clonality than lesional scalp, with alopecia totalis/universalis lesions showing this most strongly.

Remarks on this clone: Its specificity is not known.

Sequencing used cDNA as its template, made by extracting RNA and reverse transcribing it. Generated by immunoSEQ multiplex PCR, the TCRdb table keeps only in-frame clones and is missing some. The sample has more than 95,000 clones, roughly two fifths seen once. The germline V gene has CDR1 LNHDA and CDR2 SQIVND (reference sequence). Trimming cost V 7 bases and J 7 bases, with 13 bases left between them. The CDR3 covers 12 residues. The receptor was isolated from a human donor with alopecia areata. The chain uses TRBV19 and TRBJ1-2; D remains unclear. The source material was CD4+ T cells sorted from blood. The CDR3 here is CASKDEFVGYTF. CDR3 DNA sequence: TGTGCCAGTAAAGACGAATTTGTTGGCTACACCTTC.